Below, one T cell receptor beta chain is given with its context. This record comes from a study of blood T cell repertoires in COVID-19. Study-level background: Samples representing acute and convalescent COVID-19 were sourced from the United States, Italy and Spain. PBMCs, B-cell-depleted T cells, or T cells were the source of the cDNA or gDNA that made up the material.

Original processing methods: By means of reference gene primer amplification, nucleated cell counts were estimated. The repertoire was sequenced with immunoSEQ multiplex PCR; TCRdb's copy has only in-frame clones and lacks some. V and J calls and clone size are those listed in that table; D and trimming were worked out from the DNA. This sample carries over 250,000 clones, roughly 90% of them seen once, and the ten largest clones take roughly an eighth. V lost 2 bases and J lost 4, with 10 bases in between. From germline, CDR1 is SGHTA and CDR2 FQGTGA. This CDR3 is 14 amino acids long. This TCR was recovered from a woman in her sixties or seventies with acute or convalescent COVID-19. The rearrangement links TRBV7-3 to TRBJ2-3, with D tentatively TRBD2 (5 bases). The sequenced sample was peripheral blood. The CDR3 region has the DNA TGTGCCAGCAGCTTACAGGCGGGCCCAGATACGCAGTATTTT. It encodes CASSLQAGPDTQYF.